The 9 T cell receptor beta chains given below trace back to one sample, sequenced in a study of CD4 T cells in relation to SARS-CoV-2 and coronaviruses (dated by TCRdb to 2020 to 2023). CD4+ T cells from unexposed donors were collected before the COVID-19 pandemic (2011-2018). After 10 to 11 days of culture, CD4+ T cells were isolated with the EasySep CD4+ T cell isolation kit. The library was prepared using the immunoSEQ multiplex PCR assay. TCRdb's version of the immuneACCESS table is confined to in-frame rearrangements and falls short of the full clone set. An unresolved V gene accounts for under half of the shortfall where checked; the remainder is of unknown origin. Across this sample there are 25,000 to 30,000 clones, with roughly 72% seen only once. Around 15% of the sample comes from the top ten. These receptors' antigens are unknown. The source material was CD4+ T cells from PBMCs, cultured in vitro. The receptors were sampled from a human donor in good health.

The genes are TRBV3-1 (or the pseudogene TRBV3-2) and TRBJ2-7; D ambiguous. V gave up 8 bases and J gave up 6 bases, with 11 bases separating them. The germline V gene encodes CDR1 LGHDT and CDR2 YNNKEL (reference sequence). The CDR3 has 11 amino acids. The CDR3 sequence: CASGPTREQYF. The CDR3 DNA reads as TGTGCCAGCGGCCCAACTCGCGAGCAGTACTTC.

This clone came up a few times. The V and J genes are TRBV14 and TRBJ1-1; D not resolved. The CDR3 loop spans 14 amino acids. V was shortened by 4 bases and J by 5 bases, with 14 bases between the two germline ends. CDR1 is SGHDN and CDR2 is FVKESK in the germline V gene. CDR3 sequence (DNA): TGTGCCAGCAGCCGACGGACGGCGGGGACTGAAGCTTTCTTT. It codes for CASSRRTAGTEAFF.

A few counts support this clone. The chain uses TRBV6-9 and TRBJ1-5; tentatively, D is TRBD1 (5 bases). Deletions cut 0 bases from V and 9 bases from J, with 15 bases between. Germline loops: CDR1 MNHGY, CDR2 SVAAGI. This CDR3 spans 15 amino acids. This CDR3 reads CASSYSTGGSRPQHF. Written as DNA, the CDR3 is TGTGCCAGCAGTTATTCGACCGGGGGATCAAGGCCCCAGCATTTT.

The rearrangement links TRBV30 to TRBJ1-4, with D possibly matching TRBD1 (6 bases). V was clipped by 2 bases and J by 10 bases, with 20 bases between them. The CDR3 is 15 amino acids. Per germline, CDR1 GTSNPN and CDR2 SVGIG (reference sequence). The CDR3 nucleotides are TGTGCCTGGAGTACAGAGGGGGGCGGTTTCGGAAAACTGTTTTTT. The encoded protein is CAWSTEGGGFGKLFF.

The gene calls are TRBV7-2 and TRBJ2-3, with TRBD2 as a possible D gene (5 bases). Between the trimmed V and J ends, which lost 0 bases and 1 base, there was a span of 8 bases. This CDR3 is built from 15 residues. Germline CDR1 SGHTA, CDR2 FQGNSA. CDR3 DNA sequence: TGTGCCAGCAGCTTAGCCCCAGCGGGCACAGATACGCAGTATTTT. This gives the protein CASSLAPAGTDTQYF.

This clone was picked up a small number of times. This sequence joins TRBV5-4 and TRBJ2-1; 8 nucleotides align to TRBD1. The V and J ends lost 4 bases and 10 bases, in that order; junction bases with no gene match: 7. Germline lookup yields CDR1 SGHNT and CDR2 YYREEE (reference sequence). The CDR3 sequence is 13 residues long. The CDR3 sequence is CASSKTGGQEQFF. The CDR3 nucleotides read TGTGCCAGCAGCAAAACAGGGGGACAAGAGCAGTTCTTC.

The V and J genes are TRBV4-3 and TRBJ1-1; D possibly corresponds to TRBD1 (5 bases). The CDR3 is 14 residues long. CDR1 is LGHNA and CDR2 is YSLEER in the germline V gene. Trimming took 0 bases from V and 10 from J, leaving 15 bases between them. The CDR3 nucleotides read TGCGCCAGCAGCCAAGATAATTCAGGGAACCGAGCTTTCTTT. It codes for CASSQDNSGNRAFF.

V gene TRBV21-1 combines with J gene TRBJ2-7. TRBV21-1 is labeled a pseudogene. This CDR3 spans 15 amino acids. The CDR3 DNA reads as TGTGCCAGCTCCCCCCCTTTGAGGGGGGTGGGCGAGCAGTACTTC. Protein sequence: CASSPPLRGVGEQYF.

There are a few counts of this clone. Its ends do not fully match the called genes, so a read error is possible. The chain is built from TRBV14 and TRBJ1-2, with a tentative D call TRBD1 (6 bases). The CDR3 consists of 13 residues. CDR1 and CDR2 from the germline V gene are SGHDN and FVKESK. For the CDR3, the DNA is TGTGCCAGCAGCCAAGCTCAGGGGCGGGGAGCGCTCTTC. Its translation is CASSQAQGRGALF. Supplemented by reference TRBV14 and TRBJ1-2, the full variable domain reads EAGVTQFPSHSVIEKGQTVTLRCDPISGHDNLYWYRRVMGKEIKFLLHFVKESKQDESGMPNNRFLAERTGGTYSTLKVQPAELEDSGVYFCASSQAQGRGALFGSGTRLTVV.